This TCR beta chain was recorded in a study of Ad26.COV2.S vaccination and SARS-CoV-2 variants. Treatment defined: 15 to 20 received Ad26.COV2.S at low or high dose, single or two shots; about 5 received placebo; per-sample allocation not given. Day 63 after the first vaccine or placebo injection was the time point for sampling. The germline V and J ends were trimmed by 0 bases and 1 base, with 7 bases remaining between them. CDR3 length: 15 residues. From germline, CDR1 is SGHTA and CDR2 FQGNSA. Repertoires were generated with immunoSEQ multiplex PCR, while TCRdb's copy carries only in-frame clones and drops some. The table lists roughly 460,000 clones, about nine tenths of them singletons.

This receptor was identified in a person between 18 and 60 years old who received the Ad26.COV2.S COVID-19 vaccine or a placebo. V is TRBV7-2 and J is TRBJ1-3; D is ambiguous. Sequencing used peripheral blood, obtained in a trial of Ad26.COV2.S vaccine versus placebo. The CDR3 reads CASSLAVQSGNTIYF. Here the CDR3 DNA reads TGTGCCAGCAGCTTAGCTGTCCAATCTGGAAACACCATATATTTT.